This entry features one T cell receptor beta chain sequence. The data originate from a study of cytomegalovirus exposure and HLA in healthy donors. Primers: 60 Vbeta forward and 13 Jbeta reverse. TCRdb keeps only in-frame clones here, not all; method: immunoSEQ multiplex PCR. The repertoire holds 55,000 to 85,000 clones, with 75% to 85% as singletons. The CDR3 totals 12 residues. CDR1 is GTSNPN and CDR2 is SVGIG in the germline V gene (reference sequence). The V end lost 6 bases, the J end lost 4 bases, and 12 bases lay between the germline ends. This TCR derives from a man younger than 35 in good health and CMV-seropositive. The chain links TRBV30 to TRBJ1-1; D remains unclear. Sequences were obtained from PBMCs. CDR3 coding DNA: TGTGCCTGCCTTGTCCGGGTCACTGAAGCTTTCTTT. Translating gives CACLVRVTEAFF.